This is a list of T cell receptor beta chains from one sample in a study of blood T cells in healthy people across ages. TCRdb called the 5' RACE reads again in MiXCR, with one record for every CDR3 protein. The repertoire holds roughly 900,000 distinct CDR3 sequences, roughly 43% seen once, with over 10% in the top ten. Specimen: blood. These receptors all stem from a man aged 25 to 45 in good health. Each CDR3 is given with its conserved first and last residue. A D gene is named only where the DNA matches it firmly. Expanded clones get a size class; other rows say once, few or many, or leave the size out.

TRBV6-5,-,-,TRBJ2-1,TGTGCCAGCAAGACCTCCTACAATGAGCAGTTCTTC,CASKTSYNEQFF
TRBV27,-,-,TRBJ2-1,TGTGCCAGCAGTTTAGGAGTGCAGGCGAACTCCTACAATGAGCAGTTCTTC,CASSLGVQANSYNEQFF
TRBV9,many,-,TRBJ2-7,TGTGCCAGCAGCGTGGTCAGCACTTCCTACGAGCAGTACTTC,CASSVVSTSYEQYF
TRBV20-1,few,-,TRBJ2-7,TGCAGTGCTGACCTAAACAGGGACATCTACGAGCAGTACTTC,CSADLNRDIYEQYF
TRBV9,-,-,TRBJ1-6,TGTGCCAGCAGCCCGGGACACCGTAATTCACCCCTCCACTTT,CASSPGHRNSPLHF
TRBV4-3,few,TRBD2,TRBJ2-1,TGCGCCAGCAGCTATTATAGCGGGAGAAGTTACAATGAGCAGTTCTTC,CASSYYSGRSYNEQFF
TRBV10-3,-,-,TRBJ2-3,TGTGCCATCAGTACCACAGATACGCAGTATTTT,CAISTTDTQYF
TRBV6-2/TRBV6-3,-,TRBD1,TRBJ2-7,TGTGCCAGCAGTTACGAGACAGGGCCATACGAGCAGTACTTC,CASSYETGPYEQYF
TRBV3-1,-,-,TRBJ2-3,TGTGCCAGCAGCCAAGGGGGGGGGCCCACAGATACGCAGTATTTT,CASSQGGGPTDTQYF
TRBV18,-,-,TRBJ2-3,TGTGCCAGCTCACCAGGCGCAGTGACAGATACGCAGTATTTT,CASSPGAVTDTQYF
TRBV10-3,many,-,TRBJ2-3,TGTGCCATCAGTGAAACAGATACGCAGTATTTT,CAISETDTQYF
TRBV3-1,-,-,TRBJ2-7,TGTGCCAGCGGGCCAGGGTGGAACGAGCAGTACTTC,CASGPGWNEQYF
TRBV6-1,many,TRBD1,TRBJ2-3,TGTGACGGACAGGGGGCACCAGATACGCAGTATTTT,CDGQGAPDTQYF
TRBV5-5,-,-,TRBJ2-3,TGTGCCAGCAGCTTAACTACAGGGTCAGATACGCAGTATTTT,CASSLTTGSDTQYF
TRBV6-5,-,TRBD2,TRBJ2-3,TGTGCCAGCAGTTACTCAGCGGGACTAGCGCAAACCAACCACAGAACAGATACGCAGTATTTT,CASSYSAGLAQTNHRTDTQYF
TRBV7-8,-,TRBD1,TRBJ2-7,TGTGCCAGCAGTCTTTTTACAGGGGGCAGCATCTACGAGCAGTACTTC,CASSLFTGGSIYEQYF
TRBV7-2,few,TRBD2,TRBJ2-1,TGTGCCAGCAGAATATCCCTAGCGGGGTTGGGGGAGCAGTTCTTC,CASRISLAGLGEQFF
TRBV4-2,-,-,TRBJ2-5,TGTGCCAGCAGTGCCGGGACCCTAGGTGAGCAGTACTTC,CASSAGTLGEQYF
TRBV10-3,-,-,TRBJ1-6,TGTGTCATCAGTGAGTCGGGGAGGGGGACCTATAATTCACCCCTCCACTTT,CVISESGRGTYNSPLHF
TRBV29-1,-,TRBD1,TRBJ2-1,TGCAGCGCTGACAGGGCAAGAAACAATGAGCAGTTCTTC,CSADRARNNEQFF
TRBV5-1,-,-,TRBJ2-7,TGCGCCAGCAGCCCTCTTGGGGACCCGGGTTCCTACGAGCAGTACTTC,CASSPLGDPGSYEQYF
TRBV5-6,few,TRBD1,TRBJ1-5,TGTGCCAGCAGTAGAGGGGGCGACATGGGCAATCAGCCCCAGCATTTT,CASSRGGDMGNQPQHF
TRBV5-1,few,-,TRBJ2-3,TGCGCCAGCAGCCCTCAAGTAGATACGCAGTATTTT,CASSPQVDTQYF
TRBV25-1,few,-,TRBJ2-7,TGTGCCAGCAGAAGAACAGGGTCCAACGAGCAGTACTTC,CASRRTGSNEQYF
TRBV7-2,-,-,TRBJ2-7,TGTGCCAGCAACCACGGGTCCTACGAGCAGTACTTC,CASNHGSYEQYF
TRBV6-5,-,TRBD2,TRBJ2-1,TGTGCCAGCAGCCCGGGACTAGTTTGGGGCAATGAGCAGTTCTTC,CASSPGLVWGNEQFF
TRBV29-1,-,TRBD2,TRBJ2-1,TGCAGCGTTGCTCGGGGGGTAGCCTACAATGAGCAGTTCTTC,CSVARGVAYNEQFF
TRBV10-3,-,-,TRBJ1-1,TGTGCCATCAGTGTCGGGACACCAAACACTGAAGCTTTCTTT,CAISVGTPNTEAFF
TRBV5-1,-,-,TRBJ2-2,TGCGTCAGCAGCCCGGGCCAGGAGAACACCGGGGAGCTGTTTTTT,CVSSPGQENTGELFF
TRBV6-5,few,TRBD1,TRBJ1-4,TGTGCCAGCAGGGGGACAGGCCCTAATGAAAAACTGTTTTTT,CASRGTGPNEKLFF
TRBV6-5,-,-,TRBJ1-3,TGTGCCGGCAGTTACGACAGGTACTCTGGAAACACCATATATTTT,CAGSYDRYSGNTIYF
TRBV5-1,-,-,TRBJ2-3,TGCGCCAGCAGCTTGGGGGGCGGCAGGGCCACAGATACGCAGTATTTT,CASSLGGGRATDTQYF
TRBV7-2,-,TRBD2,TRBJ2-3,TGTGCCAGCCTTATCCTAGCGGGGACAGATACGCAGTATTTT,CASLILAGTDTQYF
TRBV6-2/TRBV6-3,few,-,TRBJ1-2,TGTGCCAGCAGCCCCTGGGATCGCTATGGCTACACCTTC,CASSPWDRYGYTF
TRBV5-1,-,-,TRBJ2-7,TGCGCCAGCAGCTTACAAGCGGTCTACAATGAGCAGTACTTC,CASSLQAVYNEQYF
TRBV10-3,-,TRBD2,TRBJ2-5,TGTGCCATCAGTGGAGGTAGCGGGGGGTCAGAGACCCAGTACTTC,CAISGGSGGSETQYF
TRBV20-1,-,-,TRBJ1-2,TGCAGTGCTCCCGACGGACCCAACTATGGCTACACCTTC,CSAPDGPNYGYTF
TRBV2,many,TRBD1,TRBJ2-1,TGTGCCAGCACCGCGACACAGGGGGCGTCAAATGAGCAGTTCTTC,CASTATQGASNEQFF
TRBV12-3/TRBV12-4,-,-,TRBJ2-2,TGTGCCAGCAGTTTCATAGCCGACACCGGGGAGCTGTTTTTT,CASSFIADTGELFF
TRBV7-9,-,TRBD1,TRBJ1-2,TGTGCCAGCAGCATAGGGACAGGGCACACCTTC,CASSIGTGHTF
TRBV28,-,-,TRBJ2-7,TGTGCCAGCAGTTCCCGGGCCCCTTATGGCGAGCAGTACTTC,CASSSRAPYGEQYF
TRBV21-1,-,-,TRBJ2-1,TGTGCCAGCAGCAAAGCCAAGGGGACAGGGTTCTACAATGGGCAGTTCTTC,CASSKAKGTGFYNGQFF
TRBV4-3,-,-,TRBJ2-6,TGCGCCAGCAGCCAAGATCGTTCTGGGGCCAACGTCCTGACTTTC,CASSQDRSGANVLTF
TRBV4-3,few,TRBD1,TRBJ2-3,TGCGCCAGCAGCCAAGGGGAAGGACAGGGTAGGTCAGATACGCAGTATTTT,CASSQGEGQGRSDTQYF
TRBV7-2,-,-,TRBJ2-7,TGTGCCAGCAGCATAGACAGATACGAGCAGTACTTC,CASSIDRYEQYF
TRBV7-2,many,-,TRBJ2-7,TGTGCCAGCAGCTTAGCTGATGGAGGGGTCTACGAGCAGTACTTC,CASSLADGGVYEQYF
TRBV29-1,-,-,TRBJ1-5,TGCAGCGTTGAAGATCACGGGGGGCAGCCCCAGCATTTT,CSVEDHGGQPQHF
TRBV6-2/TRBV6-3,few,-,TRBJ2-1,TGTGCCAGCAGACACGACCAATCGAGCTCCTACAATGAGCAGTTCTTC,CASRHDQSSSYNEQFF
TRBV9,-,TRBD1,TRBJ1-4,TGTGCCAGCAACGCAGGGGGGGAAAAACTGTTTTTT,CASNAGGEKLFF
TRBV2,-,-,TRBJ1-5,TGTGCCAGCAGTGGCAGGGGACACAATCAACCCCAGCATTTT,CASSGRGHNQPQHF
TRBV6-4,-,-,TRBJ2-1,TGTGCCAGCAACGAGGGCTGGGGCCATGAGCAGTTCTTC,CASNEGWGHEQFF
TRBV19,-,-,TRBJ2-3,TGTGCCAGTAGTAGTCCCGAAGTCACAGATGCGCAGTATTTT,CASSSPEVTDAQYF
TRBV12-3/TRBV12-4,few,-,TRBJ2-5,TGTGCCAGCAGTTTAGGACACCTCCAAGAGACCCAGTACTTC,CASSLGHLQETQYF
TRBV9,-,-,TRBJ2-7,TGTGCCAGCAGCCTCGGCGCGGAGTCGGGGCTCTACGAGCAGTACTTC,CASSLGAESGLYEQYF